The clone carrying this T cell receptor beta chain has a handful of counts. Its antigen is not known. Amplification of TCR beta CDR3 regions was performed using RNA transcripts as template. RT-PCR in the first round (using the HTBI primer set) targeted the TCR CDR3. One entry per CDR3 protein, called by TCRdb with MiXCR from the multiplex PCR reads. The sample lists around 600,000 distinct CDR3 sequences; more than 13% were seen once. The PBMCs had their origin in more than 9.5 ml of fresh peripheral blood. This sample is part of a study of T cells in Graves' hyperthyroidism and ophthalmopathy. Overall study context: Prior to any treatment, at the point of initial diagnosis, peripheral blood was collected. The study's findings and limits: Blood shared most expanded thyroid clonotypes above 0.001.

Germline CDR1 SGHKS, CDR2 YYEKEE (reference sequence). Trimming left V 2 bases short and J 0 bases short, with 17 bases between. The CDR3 is made up of 18 amino acids. The TCR originated in a woman between 18 and 30 years old with Graves' ophthalmopathy. The sequencing sample was made of blood. This chain links TRBV5-5 with TRBJ2-2, with D uncertain. The CDR3 sequence is CASSFHITPPANTGELFF. CDR3 nucleotides: TGTGCCAGCAGCTTTCACATCACTCCTCCCGCGAACACCGGGGAGCTGTTTTTT.